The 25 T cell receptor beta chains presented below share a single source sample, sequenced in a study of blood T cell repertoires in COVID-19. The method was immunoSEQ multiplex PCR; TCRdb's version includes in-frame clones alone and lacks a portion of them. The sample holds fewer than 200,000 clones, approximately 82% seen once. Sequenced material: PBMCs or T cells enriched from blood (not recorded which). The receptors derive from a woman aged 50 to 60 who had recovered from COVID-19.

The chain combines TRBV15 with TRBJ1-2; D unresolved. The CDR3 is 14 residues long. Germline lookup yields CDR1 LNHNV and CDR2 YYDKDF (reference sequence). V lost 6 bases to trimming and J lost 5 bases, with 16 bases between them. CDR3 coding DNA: TGTGCCACCAGTCGTGGTGAGGGTGTTTATGGCTACACCTTC. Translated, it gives CATSRGEGVYGYTF. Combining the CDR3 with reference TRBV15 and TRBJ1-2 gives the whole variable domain DAMVIQNPRYQVTQFGKPVTLSCSQTLNHNVMYWYQQKSSQAPKLLFHYYDKDFNNEADTPDNFQSRRPNTSFCFLDIRSPGLGDTAMYLCATSRGEGVYGYTFGSGTRLTVV.

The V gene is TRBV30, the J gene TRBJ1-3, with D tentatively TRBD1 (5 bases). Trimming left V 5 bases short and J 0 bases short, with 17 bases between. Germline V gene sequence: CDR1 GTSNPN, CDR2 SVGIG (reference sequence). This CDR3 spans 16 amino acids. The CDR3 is CAWLGVGGLSGNTIYF. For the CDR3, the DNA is TGTGCCTGGTTGGGGGTGGGGGGACTCTCTGGAAACACCATATATTTT.

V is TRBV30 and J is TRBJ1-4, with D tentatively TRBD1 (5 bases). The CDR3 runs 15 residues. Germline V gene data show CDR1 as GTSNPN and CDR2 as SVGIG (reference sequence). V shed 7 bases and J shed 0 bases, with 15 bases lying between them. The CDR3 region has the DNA TGTGCCTCCCGCGGGGGGTCTGCAACTAATGAAAAACTGTTTTTT. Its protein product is CASRGGSATNEKLFF. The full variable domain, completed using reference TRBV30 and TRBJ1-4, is SQTIHQWPATLVQPVGSPLSLECTVEGTSNPNLYWYRQAAGRGLQLLFYSVGIGQISSEVPQNLSASRPQDRQFILSSKKLLLSDSGFYLCASRGGSATNEKLFFGSGTQLSVL.

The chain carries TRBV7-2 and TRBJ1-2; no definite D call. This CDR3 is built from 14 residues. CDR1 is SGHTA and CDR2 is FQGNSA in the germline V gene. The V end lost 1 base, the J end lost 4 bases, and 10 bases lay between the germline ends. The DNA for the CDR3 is TGTGCCAGCAGCTTAGACAGATCCACCTATGGCTACACCTTC. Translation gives CASSLDRSTYGYTF.

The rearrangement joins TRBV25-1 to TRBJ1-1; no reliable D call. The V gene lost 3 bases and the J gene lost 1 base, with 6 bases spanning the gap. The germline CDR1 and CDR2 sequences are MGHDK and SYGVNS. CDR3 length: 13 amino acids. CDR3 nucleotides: TGTGCCAGCAGTGACGGAGGGAACACTGAAGCTTTCTTT. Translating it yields CASSDGGNTEAFF.

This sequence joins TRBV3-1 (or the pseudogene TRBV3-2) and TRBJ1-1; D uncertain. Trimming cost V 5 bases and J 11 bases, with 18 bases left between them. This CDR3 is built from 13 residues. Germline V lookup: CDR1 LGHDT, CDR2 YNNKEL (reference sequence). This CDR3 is CASSFKLSIAAFF. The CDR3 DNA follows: TGTGCCAGCAGCTTCAAACTGTCCATCGCCGCTTTCTTT.

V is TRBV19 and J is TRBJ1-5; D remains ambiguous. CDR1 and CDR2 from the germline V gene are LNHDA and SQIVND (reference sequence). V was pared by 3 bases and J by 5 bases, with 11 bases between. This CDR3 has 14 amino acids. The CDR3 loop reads CASSMPPGHQPQHF. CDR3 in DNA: TGTGCCAGTAGTATGCCCCCCGGTCATCAGCCCCAGCATTTT.

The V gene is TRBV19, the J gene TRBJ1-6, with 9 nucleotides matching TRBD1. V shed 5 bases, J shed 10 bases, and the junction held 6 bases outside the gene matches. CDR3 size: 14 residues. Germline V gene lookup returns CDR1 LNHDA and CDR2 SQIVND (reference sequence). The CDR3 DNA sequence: TGTGCCAGTAGTGGGGGACAGGGACAATCACCCCTCCACTTT. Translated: CASSGGQGQSPLHF.

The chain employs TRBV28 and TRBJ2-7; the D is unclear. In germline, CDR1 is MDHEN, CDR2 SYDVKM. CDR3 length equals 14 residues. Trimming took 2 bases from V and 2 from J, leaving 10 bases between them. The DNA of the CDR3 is TGTGCCAGCAGTTTAACAGATAACGCCTACGAGCAGTACGTC. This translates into CASSLTDNAYEQYV.

The CDR3 coding sequence is TGTGCCACCAGCAGAGCTTGGGGCGGATTTGAAAAACTGTTTTTT. Residues: CATSRAWGGFEKLFF. J is TRBJ1-4 and V is TRBV15; tentative D call: TRBD1 (5 bases). The V end lost 1 base, the J end lost 7 bases, and 13 bases lay between the germline ends. CDR3 size: 15 residues. Germline CDR1 reads LNHNV; CDR2 reads YYDKDF (reference sequence).

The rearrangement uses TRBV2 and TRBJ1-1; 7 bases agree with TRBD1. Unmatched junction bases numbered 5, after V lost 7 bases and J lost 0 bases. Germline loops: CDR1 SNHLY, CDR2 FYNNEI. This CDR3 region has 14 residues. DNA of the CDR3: TGTGCCAGCACTTGGACAGGCATGAACACTGAAGCTTTCTTT. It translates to CASTWTGMNTEAFF.

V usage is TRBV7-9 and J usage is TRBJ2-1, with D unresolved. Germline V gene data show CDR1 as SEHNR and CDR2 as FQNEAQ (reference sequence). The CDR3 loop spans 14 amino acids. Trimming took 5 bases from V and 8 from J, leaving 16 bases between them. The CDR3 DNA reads TGTGCCAGCAGCCTGGCGGAGCTTAGTGATGAGCAGTTCTTC. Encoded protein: CASSLAELSDEQFF.

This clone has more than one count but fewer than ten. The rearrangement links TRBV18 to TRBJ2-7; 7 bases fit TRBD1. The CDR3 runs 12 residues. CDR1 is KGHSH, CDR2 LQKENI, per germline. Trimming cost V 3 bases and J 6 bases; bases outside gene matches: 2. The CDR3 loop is CASSPSGGEQYV. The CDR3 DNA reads TGTGCCAGCTCACCCTCAGGGGGCGAGCAGTACGTC.

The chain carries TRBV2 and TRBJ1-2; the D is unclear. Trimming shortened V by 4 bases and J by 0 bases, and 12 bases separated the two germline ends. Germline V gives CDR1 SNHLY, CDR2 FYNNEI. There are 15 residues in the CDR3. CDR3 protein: CASSAEDVTNYGYTF. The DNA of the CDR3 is TGTGCCAGCAGTGCTGAGGATGTGACTAACTATGGCTACACCTTC.

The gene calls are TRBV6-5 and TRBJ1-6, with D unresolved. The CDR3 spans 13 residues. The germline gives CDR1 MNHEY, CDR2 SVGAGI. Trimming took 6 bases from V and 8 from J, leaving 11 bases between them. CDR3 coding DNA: TGTGCCAGCAGGACCGGGAGCGATTCACCCCTCCACTTT. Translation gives CASRTGSDSPLHF.

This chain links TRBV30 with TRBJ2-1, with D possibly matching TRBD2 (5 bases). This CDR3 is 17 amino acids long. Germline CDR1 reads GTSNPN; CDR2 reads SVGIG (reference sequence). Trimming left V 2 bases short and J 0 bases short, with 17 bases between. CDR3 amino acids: CAWSPLGRGSSYNEQFF. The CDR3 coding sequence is TGTGCCTGGAGTCCCCTCGGACGGGGTAGCTCCTACAATGAGCAGTTCTTC.

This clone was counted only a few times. The CDR3 reads CASSLGQAGYGYTF. In nucleotides, the CDR3 is TGCGCCAGCAGCTTGGGACAGGCGGGCTATGGCTACACCTTC. The rearrangement joins TRBV5-1 to TRBJ1-2; D is perhaps TRBD1 (6 bases). This CDR3 contains 14 residues. Trimming removed 0 bases from V and 4 bases from J, with 10 bases in between. Germline assignment: CDR1 SGHRS and CDR2 YFSETQ.

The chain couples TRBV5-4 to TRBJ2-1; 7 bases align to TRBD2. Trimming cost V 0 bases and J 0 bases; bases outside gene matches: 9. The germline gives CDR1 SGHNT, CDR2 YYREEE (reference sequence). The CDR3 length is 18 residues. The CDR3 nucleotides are TGTGCCAGCAGCTTGGCTTCGGCTAGCGGACACTCCTACAATGAGCAGTTCTTC. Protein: CASSLASASGHSYNEQFF.

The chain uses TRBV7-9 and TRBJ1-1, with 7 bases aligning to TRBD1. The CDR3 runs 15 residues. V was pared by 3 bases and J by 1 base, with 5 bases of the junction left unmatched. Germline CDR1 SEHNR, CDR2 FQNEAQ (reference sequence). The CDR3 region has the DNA TGTGCCAGCAGCTTGACAGGGTGGGAGAACACTGAAGCTTTCTTT. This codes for CASSLTGWENTEAFF.

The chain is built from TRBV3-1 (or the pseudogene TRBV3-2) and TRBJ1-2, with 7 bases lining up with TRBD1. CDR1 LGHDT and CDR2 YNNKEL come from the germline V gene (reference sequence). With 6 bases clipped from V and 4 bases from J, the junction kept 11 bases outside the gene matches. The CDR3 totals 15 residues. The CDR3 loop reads CASSGTRGDSYGYTF. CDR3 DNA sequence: TGTGCCAGCAGTGGAACGCGGGGGGACAGCTATGGCTACACCTTC.

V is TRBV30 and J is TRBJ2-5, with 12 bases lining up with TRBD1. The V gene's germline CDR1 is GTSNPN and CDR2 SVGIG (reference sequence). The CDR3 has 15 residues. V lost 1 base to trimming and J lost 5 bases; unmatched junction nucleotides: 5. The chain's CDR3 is CAWSAGQGAGETQYF. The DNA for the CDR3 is TGTGCCTGGAGTGCGGGACAGGGGGCCGGGGAGACCCAGTACTTC.

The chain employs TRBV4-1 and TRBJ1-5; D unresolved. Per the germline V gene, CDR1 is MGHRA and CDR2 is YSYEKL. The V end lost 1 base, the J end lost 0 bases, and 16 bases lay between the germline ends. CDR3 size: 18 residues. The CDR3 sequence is CASSQGGVGLGSNQPQHF. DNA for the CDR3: TGCGCCAGCAGCCAAGGGGGAGTGGGTCTTGGTAGCAATCAGCCCCAGCATTTT.

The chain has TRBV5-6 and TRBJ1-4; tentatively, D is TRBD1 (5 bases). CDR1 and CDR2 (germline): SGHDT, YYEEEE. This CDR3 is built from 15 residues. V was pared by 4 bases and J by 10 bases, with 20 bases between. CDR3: CASSHDSLTRGKLFF. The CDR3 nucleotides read TGTGCCAGCAGCCACGACAGCCTCACGCGCGGAAAACTGTTTTTT.

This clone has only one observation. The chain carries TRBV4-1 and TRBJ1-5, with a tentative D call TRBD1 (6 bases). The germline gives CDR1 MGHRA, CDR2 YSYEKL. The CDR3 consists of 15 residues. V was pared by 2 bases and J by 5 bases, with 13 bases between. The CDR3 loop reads CASSQPDRLDQPQHF. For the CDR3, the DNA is TGCGCCAGCAGCCAACCTGACAGGCTCGATCAGCCCCAGCATTTT.

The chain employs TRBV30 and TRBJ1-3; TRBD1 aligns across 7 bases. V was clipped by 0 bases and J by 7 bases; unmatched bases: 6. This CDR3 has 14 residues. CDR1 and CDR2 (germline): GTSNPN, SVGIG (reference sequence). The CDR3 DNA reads TGTGCCTGGAGTGTATCCCAGGGGGTTAACACCATATATTTT. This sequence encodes CAWSVSQGVNTIYF. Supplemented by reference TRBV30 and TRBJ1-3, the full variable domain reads SQTIHQWPATLVQPVGSPLSLECTVEGTSNPNLYWYRQAAGRGLQLLFYSVGIGQISSEVPQNLSASRPQDRQFILSSKKLLLSDSGFYLCAWSVSQGVNTIYFGEGSWLTVV.